Listed below are T cell receptor beta chains from one sample, sequenced in a study of beta chain features in type 1 diabetes. Here immunoSEQ multiplex PCR was the method, and the copy in TCRdb shows in-frame clones only, minus some. The repertoire consists of about 15,000 clones, with roughly two fifths occurring once and the leading ten covering under 0.6%. Specimen: stem cell memory CD4+ T cells from blood. The source is a woman in her thirties or forties in good health. Both conserved end residues are part of each CDR3.

>TRBV6-1|TRBJ1-6
CASTPGRNSPLHF
>TRBV14|TRBJ1-1
CASSQRQGTEAFF
>TRBV7-9|TRBJ1-5
CASSLDRAGDQPQHF
>TRBV7-2|TRBJ2-7
CASSLVGGASSYEQYF
>TRBV2|TRBJ2-5
CASSGRTEKETQYF
>TRBV6-1|TRBJ2-5
CASRDWQETQYF
>TRBV5-6|TRBJ1-5
CASSLQGRQEPQHF
>TRBV7-2|TRBJ2-7
CASSSGGQGRNEQYF
>TRBV19|TRBJ2-2
CASSPSGRTGELFF
>TRBV6-1|TRBJ1-6
CAITTGLNSPLHF
>TRBV7-2|TRBJ2-5
CASSPLPRGAGETQYF
>TRBV7-6|TRBJ2-3
CASSFGQSTDTQYF
>TRBV7-7|TRBJ2-2
CASSKMGRGNTGELFF
>TRBV2|TRBJ1-5
CASSAGTGGNQPQHF
>TRBV6-5|TRBJ2-6
CASTRYSGANVLTF
>TRBV5-1|TRBJ1-2
CASSIRTVGQGDGYTF
>TRBV19|.
CASRTDRAPYEQYF
>TRBV19|TRBJ2-5
CASSMGRQETQYF
>TRBV15|.
CATSTLRIYEQYF
>TRBV7-8|TRBJ1-1
CASQGGRENTEAFF
>TRBV4-3|TRBJ2-1
CASSQVSTGSRYNEQFF
>TRBV2|TRBJ1-5
CASSARGRQPQHF
>TRBV6-5|TRBJ1-3
CASRYGQNVGNTIYF
>TRBV6-5|TRBJ1-3
CASSYWTGVGNTIYF
>TRBV7-8|TRBJ1-5
CASSLDAYSNQPQHF
>TRBV7-2|TRBJ2-1
CASSLGSGASYNEQFF
>TRBV15|TRBJ1-5
CATSRPGGPQHF
>TRBV9|TRBJ1-1
CASSARRGSLNTEAFF
>TRBV20-1|TRBJ1-2
CSASAGIGYTF
>TRBV7-8|TRBJ2-5
CASTPGGRETQYF
>TRBV9|TRBJ2-3
CASSGPGQKTKYTDTQYF
>TRBV18|TRBJ1-1
CASSRTVDTEAFF
>TRBV7-2|TRBJ2-3
CASSRWTRGVADTQYF
>TRBV5-8|TRBJ2-1
CASSPGLAGRRGSYNEQFF
>TRBV4-1|TRBJ1-1
CASKQTGDAEAFF
>TRBV7-2|TRBJ1-1
CASSPGQGYTEAFF
>TRBV10-3|TRBJ2-3
CAISKGLAGGPTSTDTQYF
>TRBV10-2|TRBJ1-2
CASSEQPNYGYTF
>TRBV7-2|TRBJ2-7
CASSRTSGDSYEQYF
>TRBV11-2|TRBJ2-5
CASSLSRSASGVRETQYF
>TRBV2|TRBJ2-1
CASNLGGQGEQFF
>TRBV7-2|TRBJ1-1
CASSWDRGATFF
>TRBV29-1|TRBJ2-2
CSVGTGNLPGELFF
>TRBV19|TRBJ1-1
CASSPLRTNTEAFF
>TRBV4-1|TRBJ2-7
CASSLGQGPLWEQYF
>TRBV5-8|TRBJ2-5
CASSPSRGGEYQETQYF